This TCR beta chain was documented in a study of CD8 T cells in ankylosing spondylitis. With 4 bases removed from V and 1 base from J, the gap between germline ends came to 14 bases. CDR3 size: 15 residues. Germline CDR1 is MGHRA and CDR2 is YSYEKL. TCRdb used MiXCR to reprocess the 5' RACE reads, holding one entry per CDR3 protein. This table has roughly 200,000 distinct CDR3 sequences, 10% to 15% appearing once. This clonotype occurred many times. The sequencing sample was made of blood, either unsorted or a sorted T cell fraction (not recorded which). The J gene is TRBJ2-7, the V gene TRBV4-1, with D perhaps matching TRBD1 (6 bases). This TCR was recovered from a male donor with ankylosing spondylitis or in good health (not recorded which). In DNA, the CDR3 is TGCGCCAGCAGCCCCCTTTCGACAGGTTCCTACGAGCAGTACTTC. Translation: CASSPLSTGSYEQYF.